This record looks at one T cell receptor (beta chain) sequence and its context. The authors' processing: Amplification with reference gene primers provided the estimates of nucleated cell counts. Clones were sequenced by immunoSEQ multiplex PCR, and TCRdb holds only the in-frame ones, with some missing. The DNA gave D and trimming, while V, J and clone size come from that table. The sample lists about 160,000 clones, around 85% occurring once. The data belong to a study of blood T cell repertoires in COVID-19. Study summary: The origin of the acute and convalescent COVID-19 samples was the United States, Italy and Spain. In each case, the material was cDNA or gDNA derived from T cells, B-cell-depleted T cells, or PBMCs.

The V gene's germline CDR1 is SGHKS and CDR2 YYEKEE (reference sequence). This CDR3 is 17 amino acids long. The V and J ends lost 0 bases and 4 bases, in that order; junction bases with no gene match: 8. The V call is TRBV5-5, the J call TRBJ2-3; 10 bases agree with TRBD2. Sequencing input: peripheral blood. This receptor was obtained from a woman aged 70-85 years with acute or convalescent COVID-19. CDR3 amino acids: CASSLAKAGGPADTQYF. CDR3 bases: TGTGCCAGCAGCTTGGCTAAAGCGGGGGGGCCTGCAGATACGCAGTATTTT.